What follows are 13 T cell receptor beta chains derived from one specimen sequenced in a study of blood T cell repertoires in COVID-19. The repertoire was sequenced with immunoSEQ multiplex PCR; TCRdb's copy has only in-frame clones and lacks some. The table shows about 160,000 clones, with roughly 85% occurring only once. Input material: peripheral blood. The receptors shown here come from a man aged 40-55 years with acute or convalescent COVID-19.

CDR3 sequence (DNA): TGTGCTAGCGCGGGAGATAGTGACTACTCCTACGAGCAGTACTTC. Its translation: CASAGDSDYSYEQYF. V usage is TRBV7-7 and J usage is TRBJ2-7, with TRBD2 matching 7 bases. CDR1 is SSHAT, CDR2 FNYEAQ, per germline (reference sequence). The CDR3 is made up of 15 amino acids.

The chain couples TRBV5-4 to TRBJ1-1; the D gene is possibly TRBD1 (5 bases). Germline loops: CDR1 SGHNT, CDR2 YYREEE (reference sequence). Trimming pared 0 bases from V and 6 bases from J, leaving 12 bases between. The CDR3 spans 14 residues. CDR3 in DNA: TGTGCCAGCAGCTTGGCCCGGGGGGGGTCTGAAGCTTTCTTT. Protein product: CASSLARGGSEAFF. Supplemented by reference TRBV5-4 and TRBJ1-1, the full variable domain reads ETGVTQSPTHLIKTRGQQVTLRCSSQSGHNTVSWYQQALGQGPQFIFQYYREEENGRGNFPPRFSGLQFPNYSSELNVNALELDDSALYLCASSLARGGSEAFFGQGTRLTVV.

The chain uses TRBV6-5 and TRBJ2-7; maybe TRBD2 (5 bases). V was cut by 7 bases and J by 3 bases, with 13 bases left in between. CDR3 size: 13 residues. The germline V gene encodes CDR1 MNHEY and CDR2 SVGAGI. CDR3 residues: CASILAGGYEQYF. The CDR3 bases are TGTGCCAGCATCCTCGCCGGAGGCTACGAGCAGTACTTC.

The chain uses TRBV5-1 and TRBJ1-6, with D uncertain. The CDR3 extends over 14 amino acids. Deletions cut 0 bases from V and 8 bases from J, with 9 bases between. Germline loops: CDR1 SGHRS, CDR2 YFSETQ. The CDR3 region has the DNA TGCGCCAGCAGCTTGGCCACTATTGATTCACCCCTCCACTTT. Its translation is CASSLATIDSPLHF.

This chain uses TRBV30 with TRBJ2-7; D might be TRBD2 (7 bases). V was pared by 0 bases and J by 4 bases, with 13 bases between. The germline CDR1 and CDR2 sequences are GTSNPN and SVGIG (reference sequence). The length of the CDR3 is 14 residues. The CDR3 DNA sequence: TGTGCCTGGAGTGTAACAGGGAGGGGTTACGAGCAGTACTTC. Its protein is CAWSVTGRGYEQYF.

This clone has just a few counts. The V gene is TRBV27, the J gene TRBJ1-5; TRBD1 aligns across 7 bases. After removal of 5 bases from V and 6 bases from J, the junction contained 13 bases not matched to a gene. Germline values: CDR1 MNHEY, CDR2 SMNVEV (reference sequence). The CDR3 loop spans 16 amino acids. This CDR3 is CASSRITGDQTQPQHF. Here the CDR3 DNA reads TGTGCCAGCAGTAGAATCACAGGGGACCAAACTCAGCCCCAGCATTTT.

The V call is TRBV9, the J call TRBJ2-2; the D is unclear. The V end was cut by 0 bases, the J end by 0 bases, with 12 bases between. The CDR3 runs 17 residues. Germline loops: CDR1 SGDLS, CDR2 YYNGEE. CDR3 DNA sequence: TGTGCCAGCAGCGTAGGAGGCAGCCGGGCGAACACCGGGGAGCTGTTTTTT. Translating gives CASSVGGSRANTGELFF.

V usage is TRBV6-5 and J usage is TRBJ2-3, with 10 bases lining up with TRBD2. The CDR3 covers 15 residues. Germline V gives CDR1 MNHEY, CDR2 SVGAGI. With 8 bases clipped from V and 4 bases from J, the junction kept 9 bases outside the gene matches. CDR3 loop: CASVRAGGPPDTQYF. Written as DNA, the CDR3 is TGTGCCAGCGTAAGAGCGGGGGGGCCCCCAGATACGCAGTATTTT.

The V and J genes are TRBV5-1 and TRBJ2-2; D is perhaps TRBD1 (6 bases). The CDR3 is made up of 14 amino acids. CDR1 and CDR2 from the germline V gene are SGHRS and YFSETQ. With 0 bases removed from V and 6 bases from J, the gap between germline ends came to 9 bases. The DNA of the CDR3 is TGCGCCAGCAGCTTGGACAGGGTGGCCGGGGAGCTGTTTTTT. Protein sequence: CASSLDRVAGELFF.

The rearrangement uses TRBV10-3 and TRBJ1-6; 9 nucleotides line up with TRBD1. The ends lost 6 bases at V and 7 bases at J; junction bases unmatched: 4. The CDR3 runs 14 residues. Germline V CDR1 and CDR2: ENHRY, SYGVKD. The CDR3, as DNA: TGTGCCATCAGCCTCGGGACAGGGAATTCACCCCTCCACTTT. This codes for CAISLGTGNSPLHF.

The chain employs TRBV27 and TRBJ2-1, with TRBD1 matching 7 bases. The CDR3 runs 17 residues. V lost 3 bases and J lost 9; bases outside the gene matches: 17. Germline loops: CDR1 MNHEY, CDR2 SMNVEV (reference sequence). The CDR3 loop reads CASSFETGKKRKGEQFF. Written as DNA, the CDR3 is TGTGCCAGCAGTTTTGAGACAGGGAAAAAGCGGAAGGGTGAGCAGTTCTTC.

This chain joins TRBV2 and TRBJ1-5; 8 positions match TRBD1. The CDR3 has 12 amino acids. Germline V gene lookup returns CDR1 SNHLY and CDR2 FYNNEI. The junction had 4 bases not matched to a gene; V was cut back by 8 bases and J by 7 bases. The CDR3 bases are TGTGCCAGCCGACAGGGGCGACAGCCCCAGCATTTT. Amino acids: CASRQGRQPQHF.

This chain links TRBV5-1 with TRBJ2-1; the match to TRBD1 covers 10 bases. The J segment lost 9 bases and the V segment lost 0 bases, leaving 3 bases of the junction unmatched. The germline V gene has CDR1 SGHRS and CDR2 YFSETQ. The CDR3 consists of 14 residues. The CDR3 DNA follows: TGCGCCAGCAGCTTGGGACAGGGGGCACGTGAGCAGTTCTTC. Protein sequence: CASSLGQGAREQFF.